A single sample gave rise to the 21 T cell receptor beta chains below, sequenced in a study of blood T cells in healthy people across ages. Through a sample-barcoded 5' primer and a J-beta primer mix, a second PCR was run for roughly 7 to 11 cycles. TCRdb reprocessed the 5' RACE reads with MiXCR, giving one entry per CDR3 protein. The sample contains approximately 820,000 distinct CDR3 sequences, under 55% of which appear only once. The sample consisted of blood. Receptors originate from a man in his fifties or sixties in good health.

The V gene is TRBV25-1, the J gene TRBJ1-1; 7 bases align to TRBD1. This CDR3 contains 15 residues. The V and J ends lost 6 bases and 0 bases, in that order; junction bases with no gene match: 7. The germline V gene has CDR1 MGHDK and CDR2 SYGVNS. The CDR3: CASSDREGLNTEAFF. The CDR3 DNA sequence: TGTGCCAGCAGCGACAGGGAAGGTCTGAACACTGAAGCTTTCTTT. Looking up the rest from reference TRBV25-1 and TRBJ1-1 gives the full variable domain: EADIYQTPRYLVIGTGKKITLECSQTMGHDKMYWYQQDPGMELHLIHYSYGVNSTEKGDLSSESTVSRIRTEHFPLTLESARPSHTSQYLCASSDREGLNTEAFFGQGTRLTVV.

CDR3 protein: CASSRKGRSEFAYEQYF. In nucleotides, the CDR3 is TGCGCCAGCAGCCGGAAGGGACGGTCGGAGTTCGCGTACGAGCAGTACTTC. This rearrangement joins TRBV4-1 to TRBJ2-7; D assignment may be TRBD1 or TRBD2 (5 bases each). Germline CDR1 MGHRA, CDR2 YSYEKL. Between the trimmed V and J ends, which lost 4 bases and 4 bases, there was a span of 23 bases. This CDR3 contains 17 residues.

This chain connects TRBV20-1 to TRBJ2-7; the match to TRBD2 covers 10 bases. Germline V gives CDR1 DFQATT, CDR2 SNEGSKA (reference sequence). This CDR3 has 15 amino acids. V shed 0 bases, J shed 9 bases, and the junction held 11 bases outside the gene matches. The CDR3 loop is CSARDLAGDPIGQYF. The CDR3 DNA reads TGCAGTGCTAGAGATCTAGCGGGGGATCCTATCGGGCAGTACTTC.

V is TRBV4-3 and J is TRBJ1-4, with 10 bases lining up with TRBD1. Germline CDR1 LGHNA, CDR2 YSLEER. J gave up 4 bases and V 0 bases, and 2 bases lay outside the gene matches. The CDR3 sequence is 16 residues long. The CDR3 spells CASSQDGTGVNEKLFF. CDR3 DNA sequence: TGCGCCAGCAGCCAAGATGGGACAGGGGTTAATGAAAAACTGTTTTTT.

The chain uses TRBV18 and TRBJ2-4; D is unresolved. The assigned J gene may be wrong: the sequence end matches TRBJ2-5 better. Germline lookup yields CDR1 KGHSH and CDR2 LQKENI. The CDR3 has 12 residues. CDR3 amino acids: CASSPMRKTQYF. For the CDR3, the DNA is TGTGCCAGCTCGCCTATGAGGAAGACCCAGTACTTC.

Only a few counts were recorded for this clonotype. The chain combines TRBV7-2 with TRBJ1-6; 8 bases are a match to TRBD1. Germline-derived CDR1 and CDR2 are SGHTA and FQGNSA. The CDR3 extends over 15 amino acids. Trimming at V came to 5 bases and at J to 7 bases, leaving 7 bases not matched to a gene. The CDR3 loop is CASSPDRGSNSPLHF. CDR3 bases: TGTGCCAGCAGCCCCGACAGGGGAAGCAATTCACCCCTCCACTTT. The variable domain in full, completed from reference TRBV7-2 and TRBJ1-6, reads GAGVSQSPSNKVTEKGKDVELRCDPISGHTALYWYRQSLGQGLEFLIYFQGNSAPDKSGLPSDRFSAERTGGSVSTLTIQRTQQEDSAVYLCASSPDRGSNSPLHFGNGTRLTVT.

This clonotype was observed a handful of times. The chain has TRBV7-2 and TRBJ2-7; 8 bases align to TRBD2. This CDR3 is 16 amino acids long. Germline values: CDR1 SGHTA, CDR2 FQGNSA. Losses at the gene ends were 2 bases for V and 2 bases for J; bases not matched to a gene: 8. The CDR3: CASSLSGGGNPYEQYF. DNA for the CDR3: TGTGCCAGCAGCTTAAGTGGCGGGGGGAATCCCTACGAGCAGTACTTC. Drawing the rest from reference TRBV7-2 and TRBJ2-7, the complete variable domain is GAGVSQSPSNKVTEKGKDVELRCDPISGHTALYWYRQSLGQGLEFLIYFQGNSAPDKSGLPSDRFSAERTGGSVSTLTIQRTQQEDSAVYLCASSLSGGGNPYEQYFGPGTRLTVT.

The chain links TRBV5-1 to TRBJ1-6, with D tentatively TRBD1 (5 bases). The ends were cut back, 0 bases at V and 10 bases at J, with 14 bases in the middle. CDR3 length: 15 amino acids. Germline CDR1 and CDR2: SGHRS and YFSETQ. CDR3 sequence: CASSLAEQAWSPLHF. CDR3 coding DNA: TGCGCCAGCAGCTTGGCCGAACAGGCCTGGTCACCCCTCCACTTT.

The chain recombines TRBV3-1 with TRBJ2-5, with TRBD2 matching over 7 bases. Germline CDR1 LGHDT, CDR2 YNNKEL (reference sequence). V lost 4 bases to trimming and J lost 5 bases; unmatched junction nucleotides: 10. The CDR3 loop spans 15 amino acids. The CDR3: CASSPLRAGLETQYF. The CDR3 nucleotides are TGTGCCAGCAGCCCCTTGCGAGCGGGGTTGGAGACCCAGTACTTC.

This clonotype was found a few times. The CDR3 region is CATVSRQGYSRETQYF. The CDR3 region has the DNA TGTGCCACCGTCTCCCGGCAGGGGTACAGTCGGGAGACCCAGTACTTC. The chain couples TRBV6-6 to TRBJ2-5, with D maybe TRBD1 (6 bases). CDR1 is MNHNY, CDR2 SVGAGI, per germline (reference sequence). V dropped 10 bases and J dropped 5 bases, with 26 bases sitting between them. The CDR3 runs 16 residues.

The V call is TRBV7-6, the J call TRBJ2-3; D possibly corresponds to TRBD2 (7 bases). The germline V gene has CDR1 SGHVS and CDR2 FNYEAQ. The germline V and J ends were trimmed by 3 bases and 5 bases, with 15 bases remaining between them. The CDR3 has 15 amino acids. CDR3 in DNA: TGTGCCAGCAGCTTCGAGGGGGGGGGTCGAGATACGCAGTATTTT. Protein product: CASSFEGGGRDTQYF. Complete variable domain (other parts from reference TRBV7-6 and TRBJ2-3): GAGVSQSPRYKVTKRGQDVALRCDPISGHVSLYWYRQALGQGPEFLTYFNYEAQQDKSGLPNDRFSAERPEGSISTLTIQRTEQRDSAMYRCASSFEGGGRDTQYFGPGTRLTVL.

In this sample, this clonotype turned up a few times. A junction boundary mismatches the germline segment, possibly from a read error. This chain joins TRBV15 and TRBJ2-5; 11 bases align to TRBD2. Germline CDR1 is LNHNV and CDR2 is YYDKDF (reference sequence). This CDR3 is 17 amino acids long. This CDR3 is CVTSRVRGSGGAETQYF. CDR3 in DNA: TGTGTCACCAGCAGAGTTCGGGGTAGCGGGGGGGCAGAGACCCAGTACTTC.

The CDR3 coding sequence is TGTGCCAGCAGCTTGGGTACAGGGAATAGCAATCAGCCCCAGCATTTT. Residues: CASSLGTGNSNQPQHF. The chain combines TRBV7-6 with TRBJ1-5, with a weak D call TRBD1 (6 bases). This CDR3 comprises 16 residues. Trimming cost V 3 bases and J 0 bases, with 12 bases left between them. Germline V gene sequence: CDR1 SGHVS, CDR2 FNYEAQ.

The CDR3 DNA sequence: TGTGCCAGCAGGCTTGAGATCGGGGAGCAGTACTTC. It is translated as CASRLEIGEQYF. The chain couples TRBV6-2 or TRBV6-3 to TRBJ2-7; D is uncertain. Germline loops: CDR1 MNHEY, CDR2 SVGEGT. V lost 6 bases to trimming and J lost 7 bases, with 13 bases between them. This CDR3 contains 12 residues.

This clonotype was counted a few times. The chain is built from TRBV25-1 and TRBJ1-4; D is unresolved. The CDR3 length is 12 residues. Germline CDR1 MGHDK, CDR2 SYGVNS. Between the trimmed V and J ends, which lost 0 bases and 6 bases, there was a span of 2 bases. The CDR3 DNA follows: TGTGCCAGCAGTGAATACGATGAAAAACTGTTTTTT. Its protein product is CASSEYDEKLFF.

This chain uses TRBV20-1 with TRBJ2-3, with D possibly being TRBD2 (7 bases). The CDR3 covers 16 residues. The V gene's germline CDR1 is DFQATT and CDR2 SNEGSKA (reference sequence). V lost 0 bases to trimming and J lost 4 bases, with 17 bases between them. The CDR3 here is CSARDQGGGTPDTQYF. CDR3 sequence (DNA): TGCAGTGCTAGAGATCAGGGAGGGGGTACCCCAGATACGCAGTATTTT.

This clonotype was found a few times. The CDR3 is CASSRPGANYGYTF. The CDR3, as DNA: TGCGCCAGCAGCCGGCCGGGAGCGAACTATGGCTACACCTTC. The V gene is TRBV4-3, the J gene TRBJ1-2; no clear D gene. CDR3 length: 14 residues. Deletions cut 4 bases from V and 2 bases from J, with 11 bases between. Germline V lookup: CDR1 LGHNA, CDR2 YSLEER.

The chain couples TRBV4-3 to TRBJ1-2; possibly TRBD1 for D (5 bases). The CDR3 covers 16 residues. V gave up 0 bases and J gave up 1 base, with 12 bases separating them. The germline gives CDR1 LGHNA, CDR2 YSLEER. The CDR3 DNA reads as TGCGCCAGCAGCCAAGAATCGCAGGGTGATAACTATGGCTACACCTTC. Its translation: CASSQESQGDNYGYTF.

Concerning this clonotype itself: A much larger clone sits a single nucleotide away, making a read error possible. The chain carries TRBV20-1 and TRBJ2-5; 7 nucleotides agree with TRBD2. Germline V gene sequence: CDR1 DFQATT, CDR2 SNEGSKA (reference sequence). The V gene end was trimmed by 6 bases and the J gene end by 2 bases; junction bases not matched to a gene: 12. This CDR3 region has 15 residues. The CDR3 DNA reads as TGCAGTGCGACCGGGACTGGGAGGGATCAAGAGACCCAGTACTTC. This sequence encodes CSATGTGRDQETQYF.

The rearrangement uses TRBV7-2 and TRBJ2-1; no clear D gene. The CDR3 contains 16 residues. Germline CDR1 and CDR2: SGHTA and FQGNSA. V was pared by 4 bases and J by 7 bases, with 20 bases between. DNA for the CDR3: TGTGCCAGCAGCTGGCAGTCGTCCGCGGTTGGGAATGAGCAGTTCTTC. This encodes CASSWQSSAVGNEQFF.

Only a few counts were recorded for this clonotype. V usage is TRBV10-3 and J usage is TRBJ2-5; D is unclear. Trimming took off 0 bases at V and 3 bases at J, with 8 bases between the two ends. CDR1 is ENHRY and CDR2 is SYGVKD in the germline V gene. The CDR3 has 14 amino acids. The CDR3 sequence is CAISESNFEETQYF. The CDR3 DNA reads as TGTGCCATCAGTGAGTCAAACTTTGAAGAGACCCAGTACTTC.